This TCR beta chain was sequenced for a study of radiation and T cells in renal cell carcinoma. Remarks on this clone: Its antigen remains unidentified.

The repertoire was sequenced with immunoSEQ multiplex PCR; TCRdb's copy has only in-frame clones and lacks some. The table lists 25,000 to 30,000 clones, approximately 81% of them singletons. Germline V gene data show CDR1 as LNHDA and CDR2 as SQIVND (reference sequence). The CDR3 spans 14 residues. V was pared by 4 bases and J by 4 bases, with 13 bases between. Study results and limitations: In blood, top tumor clones expanded by 2 weeks, shrinking by 4.

Documented time point: blood 2 weeks post-SBRT. The treatment is: 15 Gy SBRT to primary tumor, nephrectomy 4 weeks later. This renal cell carcinoma was of the clear cell type. Sequencing used blood, obtained from a patient whose treatment included radiotherapy and nephrectomy. The chain joins TRBV19 to TRBJ1-1; D is uncertain. The source of this sequence is a man aged 60 to 69 with renal cell carcinoma. The CDR3: CASSTPDGRTEAFF. The CDR3 DNA reads TGTGCCAGTAGTACCCCCGACGGGCGCACTGAAGCTTTCTTT.